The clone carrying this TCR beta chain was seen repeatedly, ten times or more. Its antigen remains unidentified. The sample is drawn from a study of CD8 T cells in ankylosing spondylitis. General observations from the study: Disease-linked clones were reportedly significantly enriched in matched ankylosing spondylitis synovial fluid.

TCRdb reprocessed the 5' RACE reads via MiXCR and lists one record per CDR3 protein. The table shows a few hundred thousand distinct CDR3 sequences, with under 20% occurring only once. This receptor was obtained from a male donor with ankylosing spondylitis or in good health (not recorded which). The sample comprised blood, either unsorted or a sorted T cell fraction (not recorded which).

The CDR3: CASKADYYYNEQFF. CDR3 DNA sequence: TGCGCCAGCAAGGCGGACTATTACTACAATGAGCAGTTCTTC. This rearrangement joins TRBV5-1 to TRBJ2-1; perhaps TRBD2 as D (6 bases). The CDR3 spans 14 residues. Germline lookup yields CDR1 SGHRS and CDR2 YFSETQ. Trimming took off 6 bases at V and 3 bases at J, with 13 bases between the two ends.